This TCR beta chain was profiled in a study of blood T cell repertoires in COVID-19 (TCRdb year 2020). For the study in its entirety: Samples covering the acute and convalescent phases of COVID-19 were provided by collaborators in the United States, Italy and Spain. The prospective study material was composed of cDNA or gDNA derived from T cells, B-cell-depleted T cells, or PBMCs. Where HLA class I and class II types were available, the types were taken from metadata supplied by the sample provider, not from assay-based typing. Subjects who had been exposed to COVID-19, were actively infected with it, or had recovered from it provided the deeply sampled blood TCRbeta repertoires that made up the dataset. The repertoires were released in a freely available public database intended as a resource for research on the immune response to SARS-CoV-2. Nearly every sample came with metadata listing a de-identified subject ID, COVID-19 status, age in years and sex. Samples came from the ongoing ImmuneRACE study (first 160 participants) plus 1,254 subjects from 6 global collaborators. What the study reported, not specific to this receptor: How much clinical and demographic metadata was included differed by source and by participant, and the metadata was provided uncurated.

Participants in the prospective study were enrolled through a virtual design, were aged 18 to 89 years, and lived in 20 to 30 United States geographic areas. Cohort assignment in the prospective study relied on participant-reported clinical history from a screening survey and a study questionnaire. ImmuneRACE Cohort 3 recovered participants were defined by two consecutive negative NP/OP PCR tests, healthcare professional clearance, or symptom resolution. In the prospective study, mobile phlebotomists collected whole blood, serum and a nasopharyngeal or oropharyngeal swab from each participant. Over a roughly 2-month period, participants in the prospective study had the option of providing additional blood draws and questionnaires. Before DNA extraction, prospective study blood samples were shipped either frozen or at room temperature. Including the terminal cysteine and phenylalanine, the CDR3 comprises 13 residues. Only CDR3 DNA is held: 39 bases, read in frame from base 1. V loses 5 bases at its end and J loses 8 bases; junction bases beyond the gene matches: 8. Sequences SGHRS (CDR1) and YFSETQ (CDR2) are obtained from the germline V gene.

With regard to this clone: The target of this receptor is not known. Per-base quality was not reported, and no clone a single base away is much larger than it.

The immunoSEQ Assay, a bias-controlled multiplex PCR, was used to amplify TCRbeta CDR3 regions from genomic DNA. Under the source paper's analysis protocol: The number of nucleated cells in each sample was estimated by amplification of reference gene primers within the assay. Sequence reads were collapsed and filtered to measure the absolute abundance of every unique TCRbeta CDR3 rearrangement. For each sample, productive Simpson clonality was calculated by taking the square root of Simpson's diversity index across productive rearrangements. TCRdb holds this immuneACCESS table with in-frame rearrangements only. Some clones are missing; in checked studies, unresolved V genes explain under half, and the rest has no known cause. That table furnishes V, J and clone size, whereas the DNA furnished D and trimming. For this sample the table gives around 500,000 clones, of which around 89% were detected only once. 1.5% to 2% of the sample is held by the ten biggest clonotypes.

The chain uses TRBV5-1 and TRBJ2-3; the central 7 bases match TRBD2. This clonotype originated in a woman aged 40 to 50 who had recovered from COVID-19. The specimen sequenced was PBMCs or T cells enriched from blood (not recorded which). The sequenced DNA: TGCGCCAGCAGGAGGGAGGAGCGGGGTACGCAGTATTTT. Its coded protein is CASRREERGTQYF.